The clone carrying this TCR beta chain was picked up a small number of times. A single record per CDR3 protein comes from TCRdb applying MiXCR to the 5' RACE reads. This sample has 4,000 to 5,000 distinct CDR3 sequences, with roughly 25% found just once. The CDR3 consists of 14 residues. Germline-derived CDR1 and CDR2 are MDHEN and SYDVKM. Between the trimmed V and J ends, which lost 4 bases and 0 bases, there was a span of 7 bases. The time point denotes: blood at routine non-recurrence follow-up after resection. No cells were sorted before sequencing. The whole RNA sequenced was extracted from tumor, nontumor lung or frozen PBMC. The record originates from a study of spatial heterogeneity in lung cancer.

This receptor was taken from a male donor with early-stage non-small cell lung cancer. The sequences come from PBMCs, collected at follow-up. This chain links TRBV28 with TRBJ1-5; D is perhaps TRBD1 (6 bases). The DNA of the CDR3 is TGTGCCAGCAGTTGGACAGATAGCAATCAGCCCCAGCATTTT. It specifies CASSWTDSNQPQHF.